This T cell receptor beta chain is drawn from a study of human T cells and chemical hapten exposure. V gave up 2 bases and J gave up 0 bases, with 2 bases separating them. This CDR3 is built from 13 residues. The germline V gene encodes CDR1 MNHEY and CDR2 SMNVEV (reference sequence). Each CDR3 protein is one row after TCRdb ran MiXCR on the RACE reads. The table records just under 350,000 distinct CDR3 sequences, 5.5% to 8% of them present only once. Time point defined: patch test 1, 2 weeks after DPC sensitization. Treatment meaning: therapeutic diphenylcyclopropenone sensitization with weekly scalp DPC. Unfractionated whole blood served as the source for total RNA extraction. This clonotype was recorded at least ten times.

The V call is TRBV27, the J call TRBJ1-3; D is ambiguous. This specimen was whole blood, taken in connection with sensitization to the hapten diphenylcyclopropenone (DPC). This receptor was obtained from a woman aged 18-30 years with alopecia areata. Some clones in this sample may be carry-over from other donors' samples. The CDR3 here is CASSLRSGNTIYF. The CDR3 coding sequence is TGTGCCAGCAGTTTACGCTCTGGAAACACCATATATTTT.